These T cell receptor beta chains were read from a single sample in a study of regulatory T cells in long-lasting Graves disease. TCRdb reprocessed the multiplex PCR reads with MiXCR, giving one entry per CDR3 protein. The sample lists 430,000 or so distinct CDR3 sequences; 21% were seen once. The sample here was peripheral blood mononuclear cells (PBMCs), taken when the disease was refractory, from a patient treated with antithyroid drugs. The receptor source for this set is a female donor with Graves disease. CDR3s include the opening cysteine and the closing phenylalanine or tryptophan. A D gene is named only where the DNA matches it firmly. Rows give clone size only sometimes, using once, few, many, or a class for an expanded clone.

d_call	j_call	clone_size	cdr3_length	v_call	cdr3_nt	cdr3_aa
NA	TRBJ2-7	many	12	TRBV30	TGTGCCGCCACCCCCGGGAACTACGAGCAGTACTTC	CAATPGNYEQYF
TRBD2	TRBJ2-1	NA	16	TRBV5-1	TGCGCCAGCAGCTTTACTAGCGAAAGCTCCTACAATGAGCAGTTCTTC	CASSFTSESSYNEQFF
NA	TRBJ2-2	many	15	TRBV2	TGTGCCAGCAAAATACAGGCTCTCGACACCGGGGAGCTGTTTTTT	CASKIQALDTGELFF
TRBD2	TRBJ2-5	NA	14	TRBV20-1	TGCAGTGCTGGGGGACTAGCGGTTGAAGAGACCCAGTACTTC	CSAGGLAVEETQYF
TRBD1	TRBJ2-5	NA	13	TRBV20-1	TGCAGTGCTACAAAGACAGGGTTGGAGACCCAGTACTTC	CSATKTGLETQYF
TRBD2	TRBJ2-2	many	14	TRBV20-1	TGCAGTGCTCTTAGCGGGAGTAAGGACGGGGAGCTGTTTTTT	CSALSGSKDGELFF
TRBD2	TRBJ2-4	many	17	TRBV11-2	TGTGCCAGCAGCTTAGGACTAGCGGGATTAGCCAAAAACATTCAGTACTTC	CASSLGLAGLAKNIQYF
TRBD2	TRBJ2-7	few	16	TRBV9	TGTGCCAGCAACAGATACGGGACTAGCGGATCCTACGAGCAGTACTTC	CASNRYGTSGSYEQYF
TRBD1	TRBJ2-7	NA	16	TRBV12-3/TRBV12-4	TGTGCCAGCAGCCAAGAGTTGGGACAGAAAAAATACGAGCAGTACTTC	CASSQELGQKKYEQYF
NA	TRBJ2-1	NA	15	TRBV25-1	TGTGCCAGCAGTGAATTCAGACTAGACAGGAATGAGCAGTTCTTC	CASSEFRLDRNEQFF
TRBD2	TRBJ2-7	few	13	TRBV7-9	TGTGCCAGCAGCGGTAGCGGGACCTACGAGCAGTACTTC	CASSGSGTYEQYF
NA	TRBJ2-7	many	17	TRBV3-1	TGTGCCAGCAGCCAAGATCCCAGGGCCGCCGGGTGGCACGAGCAGTACTTC	CASSQDPRAAGWHEQYF
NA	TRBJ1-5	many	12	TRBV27	TGTGCCAGCAGTCCAGGATATCAGCCCCAGCATTTT	CASSPGYQPQHF
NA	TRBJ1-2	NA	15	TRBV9	TGTGCCAGCAGCGGCGTGACCGGGACAACCTATGGCTACACCTTC	CASSGVTGTTYGYTF
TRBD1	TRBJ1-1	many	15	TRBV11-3	TGTGCCAGCAGCCCAGGGACAGCTGGAGGGGAGGAAGCTTTCTTT	CASSPGTAGGEEAFF
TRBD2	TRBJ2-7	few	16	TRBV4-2	TGTGCCAGCAGCCAAGATTTCAGCGGGAGAGGGATCGAGCAGTACTTC	CASSQDFSGRGIEQYF
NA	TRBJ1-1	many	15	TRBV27	TGTGCCAGCGTCAAGACAGTAGTAGGGAACACTGAAGCTTTCTTT	CASVKTVVGNTEAFF
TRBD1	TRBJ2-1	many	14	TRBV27	TGTGCCAGCAGGGCCGGGACAGGGAATTACGAGCAGTTCTTC	CASRAGTGNYEQFF
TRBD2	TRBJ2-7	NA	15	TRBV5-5	TGTGCCAGCAGCCCCTCCGGGACTACACGCTACGAGCAGTACTTC	CASSPSGTTRYEQYF
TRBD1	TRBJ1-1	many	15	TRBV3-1	TGTGCCAGCAGCCCCCGACAGGGCGAGAACACTGAAGCTTTCTTT	CASSPRQGENTEAFF
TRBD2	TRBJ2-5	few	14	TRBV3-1	TGTGCCAGCAGCCAAGATTTGCGGGGGAGGACCCAGTACTTC	CASSQDLRGRTQYF
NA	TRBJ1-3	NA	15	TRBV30	TGTGCCTGGAGTGTACAGCTGAACTCTGGAAACACCATATATTTT	CAWSVQLNSGNTIYF
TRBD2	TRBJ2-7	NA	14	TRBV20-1	TGCAGTGCACCGGGGGTAGCGGGAGTTGACGAGCAGTACTTC	CSAPGVAGVDEQYF
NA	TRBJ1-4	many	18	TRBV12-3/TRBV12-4	TGTGCCAGCAGTTTCAGACCCGGTGTGTCGAGACAGGATGAAAAACTGTTTTTT	CASSFRPGVSRQDEKLFF
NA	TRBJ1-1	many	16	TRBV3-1	TGTGCCAGCAGCCAACAAAGCCGACAGTTGAACACTGAAGCTTTCTTT	CASSQQSRQLNTEAFF
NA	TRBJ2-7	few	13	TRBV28	TGTGCCAGCAGTTATTCCCGTAACTACGAGCAGTACTTC	CASSYSRNYEQYF
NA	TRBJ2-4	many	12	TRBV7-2	TGTGCCAGCAGCATGGACGAGGGCATTCAGTACTTC	CASSMDEGIQYF
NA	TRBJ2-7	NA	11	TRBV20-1	TGCAGTGCTAGCGTTTCCTACGAGCAGTACTTC	CSASVSYEQYF
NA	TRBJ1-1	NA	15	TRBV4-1	TGCGCCAGCAGCCAAGCGCCGACATTAGGCACTGAAGCTTTCTTT	CASSQAPTLGTEAFF
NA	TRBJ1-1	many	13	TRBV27	TGTGCCAGCAGTTCCTGGGAGAACACTGAAGCTTTCTTT	CASSSWENTEAFF
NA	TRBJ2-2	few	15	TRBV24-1	TGTGCCACCAGTGATTCGCAGGGGAACACCGGGGAGCTGTTTTTT	CATSDSQGNTGELFF
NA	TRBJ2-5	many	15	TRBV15	TGTGCCACCAGCAGAGATGATGGGGGGTTGGAGACCCAGTACTTC	CATSRDDGGLETQYF
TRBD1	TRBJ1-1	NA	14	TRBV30	TGTGCCTGGAGTTCGGGGACAGGCTACACTGAAGCTTTCTTT	CAWSSGTGYTEAFF
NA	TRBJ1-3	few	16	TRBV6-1	TGTGCCAGCAGTGAAGTTTGGGAGAGCTCTGGAAACACCATATATTTT	CASSEVWESSGNTIYF
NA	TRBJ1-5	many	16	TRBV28	TGTGCCAGCAGGCAAGGTCGACAGGAACCCTATCAGCCCCAGCATTTT	CASRQGRQEPYQPQHF
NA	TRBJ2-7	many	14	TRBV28	TGTGCCAGCAGTTTACCAGGGAACTCCTACGAGCAGTACTTC	CASSLPGNSYEQYF
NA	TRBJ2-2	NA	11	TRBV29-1	TGCAGCGTTGTGATCACCGGGGAGCTGTTTTTT	CSVVITGELFF
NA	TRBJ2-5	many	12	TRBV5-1	TGCGCCAGCAGCGTTTACCAAGAGACCCAGTACTTC	CASSVYQETQYF
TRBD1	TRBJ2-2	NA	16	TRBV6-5	TGTGCCAGCAGTTTTACAGGGGGCGTTAACACCGGGGAGCTGTTTTTT	CASSFTGGVNTGELFF
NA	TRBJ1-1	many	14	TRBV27	TGTGCCAGCAGTTTAGGGGCAGTGAACACTGAAGCTTTCTTT	CASSLGAVNTEAFF
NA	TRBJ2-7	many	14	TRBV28	TGTGCCAGCAGCCGCCCCTTGTGGGGAAACGAGCAGTACTTC	CASSRPLWGNEQYF
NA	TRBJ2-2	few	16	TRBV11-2	TGTGCCAGCAGCTTAGGAGGGACACCTGTCACCGGGGAGCTGTTTTTT	CASSLGGTPVTGELFF
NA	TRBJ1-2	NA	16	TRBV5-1	TGCGCCAGCAGCTCGAACCAGGGTAGGGGGGACTATGGCTACACCTTC	CASSSNQGRGDYGYTF
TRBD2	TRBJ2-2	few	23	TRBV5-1	TGCGCCAGCAGCGCCGGGGCCCGCCTGTTGGCACTAGCGGGAGTAGGGAACACCGGGGAGCTGTTTTTT	CASSAGARLLALAGVGNTGELFF
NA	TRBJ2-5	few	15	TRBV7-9	TGTGCCAGCAGCCGGAACGGGAAACCTCAAGAGACCCAGTACTTC	CASSRNGKPQETQYF